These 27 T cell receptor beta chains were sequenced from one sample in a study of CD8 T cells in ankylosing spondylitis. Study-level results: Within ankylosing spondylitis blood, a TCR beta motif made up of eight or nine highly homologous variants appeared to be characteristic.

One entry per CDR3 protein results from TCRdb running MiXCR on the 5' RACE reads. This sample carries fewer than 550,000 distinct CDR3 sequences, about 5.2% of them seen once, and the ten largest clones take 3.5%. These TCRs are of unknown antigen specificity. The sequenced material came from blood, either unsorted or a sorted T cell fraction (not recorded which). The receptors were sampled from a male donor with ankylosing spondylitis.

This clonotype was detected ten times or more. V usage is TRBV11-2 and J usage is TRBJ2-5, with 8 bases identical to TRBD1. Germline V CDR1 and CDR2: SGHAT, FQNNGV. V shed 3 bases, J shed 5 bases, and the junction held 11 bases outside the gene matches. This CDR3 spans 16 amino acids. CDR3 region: CASSLSSGTGEETQYF. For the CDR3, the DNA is TGTGCCAGCAGCTTGAGTTCCGGGACAGGAGAGGAGACCCAGTACTTC. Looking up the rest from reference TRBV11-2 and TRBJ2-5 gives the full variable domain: EAGVAQSPRYKIIEKRQSVAFWCNPISGHATLYWYQQILGQGPKLLIQFQNNGVVDDSQLPKDRFSAERLKGVDSTLKIQPAKLEDSAVYLCASSLSSGTGEETQYFGPGTRLLVL.

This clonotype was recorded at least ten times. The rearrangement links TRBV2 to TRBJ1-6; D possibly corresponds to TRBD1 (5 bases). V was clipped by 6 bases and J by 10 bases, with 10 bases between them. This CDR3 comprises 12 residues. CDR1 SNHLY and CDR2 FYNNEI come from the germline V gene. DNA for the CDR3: TGTGCCAGCAGGGGGACCGGGTCACCCCTCCACTTT. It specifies CASRGTGSPLHF.

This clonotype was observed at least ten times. CDR3 sequence reads: CSARDSYSNQPQHF. The CDR3 DNA reads as TGCAGTGCTAGAGATTCGTATAGCAATCAGCCCCAGCATTTT. The chain joins TRBV20-1 to TRBJ1-5; D remains ambiguous. Germline CDR1 reads DFQATT; CDR2 reads SNEGSKA (reference sequence). Trimming cost V 0 bases and J 0 bases, with 6 bases left between them. CDR3 length equals 14 residues.

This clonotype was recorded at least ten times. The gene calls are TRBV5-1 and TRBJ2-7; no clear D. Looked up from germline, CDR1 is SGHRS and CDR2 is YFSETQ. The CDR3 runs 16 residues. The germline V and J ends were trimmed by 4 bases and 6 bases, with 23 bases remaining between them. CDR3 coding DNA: TGCGCCAGCAGCCCCTCGGAACGGTACGCCCTGGGCGAGCAGTACTTC. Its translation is CASSPSERYALGEQYF.

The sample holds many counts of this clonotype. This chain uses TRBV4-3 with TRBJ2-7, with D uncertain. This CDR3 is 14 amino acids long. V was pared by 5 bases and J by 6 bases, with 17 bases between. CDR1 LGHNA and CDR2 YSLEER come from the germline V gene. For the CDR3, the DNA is TGCGCCAGCAGCAGGCATTCTGGGGTGCCCGAGCAGTACTTC. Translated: CASSRHSGVPEQYF.

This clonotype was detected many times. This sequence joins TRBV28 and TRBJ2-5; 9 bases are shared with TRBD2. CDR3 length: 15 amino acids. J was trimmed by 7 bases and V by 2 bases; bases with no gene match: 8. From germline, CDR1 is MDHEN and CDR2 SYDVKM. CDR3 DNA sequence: TGTGCCAGCAGTTTAACGGCGGGAGGGCCCTGGACCCAGTACTTC. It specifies CASSLTAGGPWTQYF.

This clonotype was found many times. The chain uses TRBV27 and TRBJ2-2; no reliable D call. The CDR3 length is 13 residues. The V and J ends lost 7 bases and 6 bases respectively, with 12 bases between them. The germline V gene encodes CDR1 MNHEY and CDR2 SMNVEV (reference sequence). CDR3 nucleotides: TGTGCCAGCACTGCGGCCTCTTCCGGGGAGCTGTTTTTT. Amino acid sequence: CASTAASSGELFF.

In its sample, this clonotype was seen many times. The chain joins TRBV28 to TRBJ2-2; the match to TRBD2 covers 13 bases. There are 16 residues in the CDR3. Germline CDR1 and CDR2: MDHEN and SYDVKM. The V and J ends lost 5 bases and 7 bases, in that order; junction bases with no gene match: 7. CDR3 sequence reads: CASSQHGLAGVGELFF. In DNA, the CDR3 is TGTGCCAGCAGTCAACATGGACTAGCGGGGGTCGGGGAGCTGTTTTTT. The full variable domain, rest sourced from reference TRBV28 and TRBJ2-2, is DVKVTQSSRYLVKRTGEKVFLECVQDMDHENMFWYRQDPGLGLRLIYFSYDVKMKEKGDIPEGYSVSREKKERFSLILESASTNQTSMYLCASSQHGLAGVGELFFGEGSRLTVL.

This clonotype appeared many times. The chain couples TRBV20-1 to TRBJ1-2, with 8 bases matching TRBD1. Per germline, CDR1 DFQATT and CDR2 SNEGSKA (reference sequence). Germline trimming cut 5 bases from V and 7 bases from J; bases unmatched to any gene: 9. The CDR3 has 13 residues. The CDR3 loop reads CSAAPDRGRGYTF. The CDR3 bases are TGCAGTGCTGCCCCAGACAGGGGACGTGGCTACACCTTC.

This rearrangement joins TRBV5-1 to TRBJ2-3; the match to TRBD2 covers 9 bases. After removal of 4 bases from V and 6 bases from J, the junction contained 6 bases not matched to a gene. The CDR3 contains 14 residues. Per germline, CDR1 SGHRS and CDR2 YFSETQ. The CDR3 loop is CASSKGLATDTQYF. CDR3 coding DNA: TGCGCCAGCAGCAAGGGACTAGCAACCGATACGCAGTATTTT.

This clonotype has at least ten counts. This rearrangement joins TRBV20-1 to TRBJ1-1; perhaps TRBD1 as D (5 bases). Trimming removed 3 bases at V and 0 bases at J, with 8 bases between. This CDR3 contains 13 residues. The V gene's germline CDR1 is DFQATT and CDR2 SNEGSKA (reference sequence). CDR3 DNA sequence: TGCAGTGCTAGCGAGGACATGAACACTGAAGCTTTCTTT. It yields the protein CSASEDMNTEAFF.

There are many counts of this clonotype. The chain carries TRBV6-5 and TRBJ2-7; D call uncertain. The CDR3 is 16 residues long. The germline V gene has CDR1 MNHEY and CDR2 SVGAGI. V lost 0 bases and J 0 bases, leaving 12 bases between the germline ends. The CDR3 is CASSYSRQLSSYEQYF. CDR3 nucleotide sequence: TGTGCCAGCAGTTACTCGAGGCAGTTGAGCTCCTACGAGCAGTACTTC.

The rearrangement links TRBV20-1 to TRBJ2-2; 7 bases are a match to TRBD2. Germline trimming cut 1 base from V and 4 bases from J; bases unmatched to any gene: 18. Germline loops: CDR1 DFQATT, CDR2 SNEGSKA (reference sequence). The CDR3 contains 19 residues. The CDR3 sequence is CSARVFGSGTTWGTGELFF. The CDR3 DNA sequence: TGCAGTGCTAGAGTTTTCGGGAGCGGGACCACCTGGGGCACCGGGGAGCTGTTTTTT.

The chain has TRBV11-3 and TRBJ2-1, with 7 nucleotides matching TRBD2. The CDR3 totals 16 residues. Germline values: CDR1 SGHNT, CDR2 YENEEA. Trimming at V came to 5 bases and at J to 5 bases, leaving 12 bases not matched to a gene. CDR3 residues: CASSPGGGSSNNEQFF. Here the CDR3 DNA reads TGTGCCAGCAGCCCCGGCGGCGGGAGCTCAAACAATGAGCAGTTCTTC. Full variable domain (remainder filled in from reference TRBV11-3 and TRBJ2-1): EAGVVQSPRYKIIEKKQPVAFWCNPISGHNTLYWYLQNLGQGPELLIRYENEEAVDDSQLPKDRFSAERLKGVDSTLKIQPAELGDSAVYLCASSPGGGSSNNEQFFGPGTRLTVL.

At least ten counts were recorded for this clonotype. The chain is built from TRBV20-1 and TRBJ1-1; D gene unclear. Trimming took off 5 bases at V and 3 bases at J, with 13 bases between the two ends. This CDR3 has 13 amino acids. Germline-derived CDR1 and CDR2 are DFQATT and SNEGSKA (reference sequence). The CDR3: CSAYPGRDTEAFF. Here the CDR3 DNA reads TGCAGTGCTTATCCCGGGAGGGACACTGAAGCTTTCTTT.

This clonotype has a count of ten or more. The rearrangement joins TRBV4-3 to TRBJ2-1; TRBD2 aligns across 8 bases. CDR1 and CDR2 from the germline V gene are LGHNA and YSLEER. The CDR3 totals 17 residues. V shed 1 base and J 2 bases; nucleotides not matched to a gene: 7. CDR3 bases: TGCGCCAGCAGCCAAGGGTCCAGCGGGGGACCCTACAATGAGCAGTTCTTC. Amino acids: CASSQGSSGGPYNEQFF.

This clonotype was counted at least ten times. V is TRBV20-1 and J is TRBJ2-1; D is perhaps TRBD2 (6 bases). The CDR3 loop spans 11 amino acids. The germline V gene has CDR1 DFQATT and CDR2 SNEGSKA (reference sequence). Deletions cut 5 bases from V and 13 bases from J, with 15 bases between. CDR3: CSAYTSLNQFF. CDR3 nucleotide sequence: TGCAGTGCTTATACTAGCCTAAATCAGTTCTTC.

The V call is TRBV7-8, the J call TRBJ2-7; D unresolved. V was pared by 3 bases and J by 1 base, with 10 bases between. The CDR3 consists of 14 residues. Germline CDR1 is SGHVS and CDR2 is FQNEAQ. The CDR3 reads CASSFEPQSYEQYF. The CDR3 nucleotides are TGTGCCAGCAGCTTCGAGCCCCAATCCTACGAGCAGTACTTC.

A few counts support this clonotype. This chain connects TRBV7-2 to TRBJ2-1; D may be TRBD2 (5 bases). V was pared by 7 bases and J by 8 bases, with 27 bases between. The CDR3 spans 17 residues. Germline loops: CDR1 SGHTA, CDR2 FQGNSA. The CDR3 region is CASTKGIVRVGVDEQFF. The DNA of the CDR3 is TGTGCCAGCACCAAAGGAATAGTTCGTGTGGGAGTCGATGAGCAGTTCTTC. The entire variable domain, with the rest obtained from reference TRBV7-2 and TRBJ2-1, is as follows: GAGVSQSPSNKVTEKGKDVELRCDPISGHTALYWYRQSLGQGLEFLIYFQGNSAPDKSGLPSDRFSAERTGGSVSTLTIQRTQQEDSAVYLCASTKGIVRVGVDEQFFGPGTRLTVL.

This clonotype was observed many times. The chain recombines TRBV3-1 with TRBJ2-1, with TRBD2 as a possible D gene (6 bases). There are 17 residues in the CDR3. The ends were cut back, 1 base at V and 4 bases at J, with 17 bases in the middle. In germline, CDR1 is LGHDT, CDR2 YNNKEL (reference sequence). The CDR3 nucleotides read TGTGCCAGCAGCCAAGGCTGGGACTTAACCCAATACAATGAGCAGTTCTTC. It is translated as CASSQGWDLTQYNEQFF.

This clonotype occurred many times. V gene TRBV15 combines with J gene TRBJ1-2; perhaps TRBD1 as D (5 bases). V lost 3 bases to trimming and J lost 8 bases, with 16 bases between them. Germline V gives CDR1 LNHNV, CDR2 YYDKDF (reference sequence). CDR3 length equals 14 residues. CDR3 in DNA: TGTGCCACCAGCAGCGGTCCCCGGGGGATCGGCTACACCTTC. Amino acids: CATSSGPRGIGYTF.

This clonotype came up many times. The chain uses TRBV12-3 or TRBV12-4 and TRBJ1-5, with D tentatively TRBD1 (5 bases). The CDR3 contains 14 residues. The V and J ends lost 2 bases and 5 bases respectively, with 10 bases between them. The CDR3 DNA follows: TGTGCCAGCAGTTTATCGGGCAGGGATCAGCCCCAGCATTTT. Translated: CASSLSGRDQPQHF.

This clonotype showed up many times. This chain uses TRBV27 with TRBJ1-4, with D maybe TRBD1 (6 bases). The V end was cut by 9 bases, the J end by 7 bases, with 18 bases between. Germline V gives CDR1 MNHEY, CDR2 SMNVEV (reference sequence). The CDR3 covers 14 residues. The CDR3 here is CASSPGRGGEKLFF. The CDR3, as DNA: TGTGCCAGTTCTCCCGGGAGGGGGGGTGAAAAACTGTTTTTT.

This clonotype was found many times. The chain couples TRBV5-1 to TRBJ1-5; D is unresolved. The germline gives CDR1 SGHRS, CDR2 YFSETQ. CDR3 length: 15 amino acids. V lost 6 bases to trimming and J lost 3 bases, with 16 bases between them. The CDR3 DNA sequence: TGCGCCAGCATCCTTCTTTTAGGGATCAATCAGCCCCAGCATTTT. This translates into CASILLLGINQPQHF.

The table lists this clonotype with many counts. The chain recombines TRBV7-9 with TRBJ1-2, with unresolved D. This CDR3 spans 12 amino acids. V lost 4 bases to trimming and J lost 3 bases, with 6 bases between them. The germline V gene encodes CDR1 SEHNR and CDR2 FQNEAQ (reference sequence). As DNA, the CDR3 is TGTGCCAGCAGCTCCGGCTACTATGGCTACACCTTC. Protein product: CASSSGYYGYTF. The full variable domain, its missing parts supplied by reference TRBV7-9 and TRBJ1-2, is DTGVSQNPRHKITKRGQNVTFRCDPISEHNRLYWYRQTLGQGPEFLTYFQNEAQLEKSRLLSDRFSAERPKGSFSTLEIQRTEQGDSAMYLCASSSGYYGYTFGSGTRLTVV.

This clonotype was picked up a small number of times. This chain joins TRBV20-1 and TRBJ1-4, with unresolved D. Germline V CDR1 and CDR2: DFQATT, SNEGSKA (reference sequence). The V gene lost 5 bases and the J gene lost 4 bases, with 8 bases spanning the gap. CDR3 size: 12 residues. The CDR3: CSAEQVNEKLFF. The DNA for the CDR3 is TGCAGTGCTGAGCAGGTTAATGAAAAACTGTTTTTT.

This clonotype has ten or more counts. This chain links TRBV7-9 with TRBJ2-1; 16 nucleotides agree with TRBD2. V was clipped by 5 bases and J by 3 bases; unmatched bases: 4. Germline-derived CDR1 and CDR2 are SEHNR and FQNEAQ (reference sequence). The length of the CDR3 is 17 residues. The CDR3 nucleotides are TGTGCCAGCAGCCGGGGACTAGCGGGAGGGGGCTACAATGAGCAGTTCTTC. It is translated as CASSRGLAGGGYNEQFF.